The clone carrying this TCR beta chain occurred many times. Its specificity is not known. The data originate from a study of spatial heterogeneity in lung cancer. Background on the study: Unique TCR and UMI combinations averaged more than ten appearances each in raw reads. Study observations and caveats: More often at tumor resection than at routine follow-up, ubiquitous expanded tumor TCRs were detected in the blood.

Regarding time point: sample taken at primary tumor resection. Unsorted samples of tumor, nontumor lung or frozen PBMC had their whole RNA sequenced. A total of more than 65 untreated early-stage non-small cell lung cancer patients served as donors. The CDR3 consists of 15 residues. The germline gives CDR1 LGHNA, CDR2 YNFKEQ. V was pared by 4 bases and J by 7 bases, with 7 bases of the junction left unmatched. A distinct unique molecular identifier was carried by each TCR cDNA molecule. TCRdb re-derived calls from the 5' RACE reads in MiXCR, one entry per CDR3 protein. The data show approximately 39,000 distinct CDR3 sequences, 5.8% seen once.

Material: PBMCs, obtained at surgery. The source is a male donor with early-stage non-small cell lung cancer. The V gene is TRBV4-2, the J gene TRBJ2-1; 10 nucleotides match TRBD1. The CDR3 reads CASSRDRGRGNEQFF. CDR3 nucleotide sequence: TGTGCCAGCAGCCGGGACAGGGGACGGGGTAATGAGCAGTTCTTC.